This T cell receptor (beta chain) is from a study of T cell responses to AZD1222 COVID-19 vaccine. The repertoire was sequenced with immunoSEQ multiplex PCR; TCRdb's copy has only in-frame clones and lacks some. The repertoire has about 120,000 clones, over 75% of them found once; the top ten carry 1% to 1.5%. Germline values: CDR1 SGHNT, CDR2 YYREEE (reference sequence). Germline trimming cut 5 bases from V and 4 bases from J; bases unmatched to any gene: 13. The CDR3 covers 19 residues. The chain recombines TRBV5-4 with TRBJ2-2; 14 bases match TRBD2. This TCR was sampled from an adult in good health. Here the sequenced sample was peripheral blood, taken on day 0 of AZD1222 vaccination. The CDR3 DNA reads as TGTGCCAGCAGTCCGCGGACTAGCGGGGGGCTTTCGGGCACCGGGGAGCTGTTTTTT. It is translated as CASSPRTSGGLSGTGELFF.